The 15 T cell receptor beta chains below come from one sample, sequenced in a study of T cell clonality in common variable immunodeficiency. Repertoires were generated with immunoSEQ multiplex PCR, while TCRdb's copy carries only in-frame clones and drops some. Altogether under 45,000 clones were found in the sample, and no singletons occur. Sequenced material: peripheral blood mononuclear cells. These receptors all come from a person aged 18 to 70 in good health.

This clone was picked up many times. The read ends 3 residues shy of where the CDR3 ends; the end is completed using the germline J gene. The chain employs TRBV7-3 and TRBJ2-7; the D gene is possibly TRBD2 (5 bases). From germline, CDR1 is SGHTA and CDR2 FQGTGA. With 0 bases removed from V and 5 bases from J, the gap between germline ends came to 11 bases. This CDR3 has 14 amino acids. CDR3 DNA (partial): TGTGCCAGCAGCTTAACTAGCGATTCAAACGAG. As protein: CASSLTSDSNE. The complete CDR3 protein is CASSLTSDSNEQYF.

There are many counts of this clone. With the read ending 3 residues before the CDR3 end, the germline J gene is used to fill in that end. The chain recombines TRBV18 with TRBJ2-7; the D is unclear. V dropped 3 bases and J dropped 0 bases, with 3 bases sitting between them. The CDR3 covers 12 residues. Germline lookup yields CDR1 KGHSH and CDR2 LQKENI. This CDR3 reads CASSPSSYEQYF. CDR3 DNA (partial): TGTGCCAGCTCACCCAGCTCCTACGAG.

This clone was counted ten times or more. The read gets to within 3 residues of the CDR3 end, and the germline J gene fills in the rest. The chain couples TRBV12-5 to TRBJ1-4; D is perhaps TRBD1 (6 bases). The CDR3 has 16 residues. From germline, CDR1 is LGHNT and CDR2 FRNRAP. The part of the CDR3 DNA that was read is TGTGCTAGTGCCCTGAATTCCGGACCTCATAAGGGGGAA. Protein product: CASALNSGPHKGE. The complete CDR3 reads CASALNSGPHKGELFF.

The sample holds many counts of this clone. The CDR3 is cut off 3 residues early in the read; its end comes from the germline J gene. J is TRBJ2-4 and V is TRBV5-1, with TRBD2 matching 14 bases. Germline CDR1 is SGHRS and CDR2 is YFSETQ. Trimming removed 1 base from V and 3 bases from J; junction bases left unmatched: 9. The CDR3 runs to 19 residues. Partial CDR3 DNA: TGCGCCAGCAGCTTGAACCCGGGACTAGCGGGAGAGGGCAAAAACATT. It yields the protein CASSLNPGLAGEGKNI. The full CDR3 protein reads CASSLNPGLAGEGKNIQYF. The full variable domain, in which reference TRBV5-1 and TRBJ2-4 provide the parts outside the CDR3, is KAGVTQTPRYLIKTRGQQVTLSCSPISGHRSVSWYQQTPGQGLQFLFEYFSETQRNKGNFPGRFSGRQFSNSRSEMNVSTLELGDSALYLCASSLNPGLAGEGKNIQYFGAGTRLSVL.

This clone occurred many times. The read finishes 3 residues shy of the CDR3 end, and the germline J gene is used to complete it. This chain links TRBV29-1 with TRBJ2-2, with 7 bases identical to TRBD1. From germline, CDR1 is SQVTM and CDR2 ANQGSEA. The V gene end was trimmed by 8 bases and the J gene end by 2 bases; junction bases not matched to a gene: 11. CDR3 length: 15 residues. CDR3 DNA (partial): TGCAGCACAATAGGGGACAGAGGAAACACCGGGGAG. Residues: CSTIGDRGNTGE. The CDR3, in full, reads CSTIGDRGNTGELFF.

Ten or more counts support this clone. The observed sequence ends 3 residues before the CDR3 terminus, with the missing tail filled in from the germline J gene. This sequence joins TRBV6-2 or TRBV6-3 and TRBJ2-1; D might be TRBD1 (5 bases). CDR3 length: 16 amino acids. Germline V gene sequence: CDR1 MNHEY, CDR2 SVGEGT. The ends were cut back, 6 bases at V and 3 bases at J, with 18 bases in the middle. The CDR3 reads CASRSSRVLNYNEQFF. CDR3 bases read: TGTGCCAGCAGGTCATCCAGGGTATTGAACTACAATGAG.

This clone was observed many times. The read stops 3 residues short of the end of the CDR3; the missing end is completed from the germline J gene. The chain is built from TRBV20-1 and TRBJ1-4; 9 bases are shared with TRBD1. Germline V gives CDR1 DFQATT, CDR2 SNEGSKA (reference sequence). The CDR3 sequence is 13 residues long. V was pared by 4 bases and J by 4 bases, with 1 base of the junction left unmatched. The sequenced part of the CDR3 DNA is TGCAGTGCTATGGGACAGGGTAATGAAAAA. It yields the protein CSAMGQGNEK. The complete CDR3 sequence is CSAMGQGNEKLFF.

This clone has ten or more counts. The CDR3 spells CASTGQGFADTQYF. The part of the CDR3 DNA that was read is TGTGCCAGTACCGGACAGGGTTTCGCAGATACG. The chain recombines TRBV19 with TRBJ2-3, with 8 bases that match TRBD1. The read terminates 3 residues before the CDR3 end, so the remaining end is supplied by the germline J gene. CDR3 length: 14 residues. V shed 7 bases and J 4 bases; nucleotides not matched to a gene: 7. Germline V gene data show CDR1 as LNHDA and CDR2 as SQIVND (reference sequence).

This clone was picked up many times. The read is 3 residues too short to cover the CDR3 end, so that end is filled in from the germline J gene. J is TRBJ1-5 and V is TRBV20-1; 7 bases are a match to TRBD1. Germline V CDR1 and CDR2: DFQATT, SNEGSKA (reference sequence). CDR3 length: 15 residues. Trimming cost V 5 bases and J 2 bases; bases outside gene matches: 9. This CDR3 is CSAYYRGRGNQPQHF. CDR3 bases read: TGCAGTGCTTATTATAGGGGGCGAGGCAATCAGCCC.

This clone showed up many times. The read is 3 residues too short to cover the CDR3 end, so that end is filled in from the germline J gene. V usage is TRBV15 and J usage is TRBJ2-5; 9 bases map to TRBD1. V was pared by 2 bases and J by 2 bases, with 3 bases of the junction left unmatched. Germline assignment: CDR1 LNHNV and CDR2 YYDKDF (reference sequence). The CDR3 sequence is 15 residues long. CDR3 protein: CATSRRQGGQETQYF. The covered CDR3 bases are TGTGCCACCAGCAGAAGACAGGGGGGTCAAGAGACC.

This clone occurred many times. The read falls 3 residues short of the CDR3 end, and the missing part is taken from the germline J gene. This chain connects TRBV20-1 to TRBJ2-7; 8 nucleotides line up with TRBD1. Trimming took 5 bases from V and 4 from J; bases not matched to a gene: 13. The CDR3 extends over 15 amino acids. Germline-derived CDR1 and CDR2 are DFQATT and SNEGSKA (reference sequence). CDR3 bases read: TGCAGTGCTTCACCGCGGGACAGGACAAGATACGAG. Protein sequence: CSASPRDRTRYE. The full CDR3 reads CSASPRDRTRYEQYF.

This clone was detected a few times. The read stops 3 residues short of the end of the CDR3; the missing end is completed from the germline J gene. The chain joins TRBV27 to TRBJ2-7, with 9 nucleotides matching TRBD2. CDR1 MNHEY and CDR2 SMNVEV come from the germline V gene (reference sequence). V gave up 2 bases and J gave up 6 bases; unmatched junction bases: 5. This CDR3 has 14 amino acids. CDR3 bases read: TGTGCCAGCAGTTTAAGCGGGAGGTTCTCCGAG. Translated: CASSLSGRFSE. The full CDR3 sequence reads CASSLSGRFSEQYF.

This clone showed up many times. The CDR3 end lies 3 residues beyond the end of the read and is filled in from the germline J gene. The gene calls are TRBV19 and TRBJ2-3; TRBD2 matches at 13 bases. Germline V gene data show CDR1 as LNHDA and CDR2 as SQIVND (reference sequence). J gave up 3 bases and V 5 bases, and 2 bases lay outside the gene matches. This CDR3 comprises 15 residues. The DNA read from the CDR3 is TGTGCCAGTAGTCCGGGACTAGCGGGAACAGATACG. The encoded protein is CASSPGLAGTDT. The entire CDR3 protein reads CASSPGLAGTDTQYF.

This clone occurred many times. The CDR3 goes on 3 residues after the read ends, and that part is filled in from the germline J gene. The J gene is TRBJ2-3, the V gene TRBV5-1, with D unclear. Germline V gives CDR1 SGHRS, CDR2 YFSETQ. V lost 0 bases to trimming and J lost 1 base, with 9 bases between them. This CDR3 spans 15 amino acids. CDR3 region: CASSLEWPGTDTQYF. The covered CDR3 bases are TGCGCCAGCAGCTTGGAATGGCCCGGCACAGATACG. Looking up the rest from reference TRBV5-1 and TRBJ2-3 gives the full variable domain: KAGVTQTPRYLIKTRGQQVTLSCSPISGHRSVSWYQQTPGQGLQFLFEYFSETQRNKGNFPGRFSGRQFSNSRSEMNVSTLELGDSALYLCASSLEWPGTDTQYFGPGTRLTVL.

The table lists this clone with many counts. The DNA ends 3 residues before the CDR3 does, and the rest of the CDR3 is filled in from the germline J gene. This sequence joins TRBV20-1 and TRBJ2-1, with no clear D. Trimming left V 0 bases short and J 9 bases short, with 9 bases between. This CDR3 has 12 amino acids. Germline V gene sequence: CDR1 DFQATT, CDR2 SNEGSKA (reference sequence). The CDR3 here is CSARDNLGEQFF. The sequenced part of the CDR3 DNA is TGCAGTGCTAGAGACAACCTAGGTGAG.